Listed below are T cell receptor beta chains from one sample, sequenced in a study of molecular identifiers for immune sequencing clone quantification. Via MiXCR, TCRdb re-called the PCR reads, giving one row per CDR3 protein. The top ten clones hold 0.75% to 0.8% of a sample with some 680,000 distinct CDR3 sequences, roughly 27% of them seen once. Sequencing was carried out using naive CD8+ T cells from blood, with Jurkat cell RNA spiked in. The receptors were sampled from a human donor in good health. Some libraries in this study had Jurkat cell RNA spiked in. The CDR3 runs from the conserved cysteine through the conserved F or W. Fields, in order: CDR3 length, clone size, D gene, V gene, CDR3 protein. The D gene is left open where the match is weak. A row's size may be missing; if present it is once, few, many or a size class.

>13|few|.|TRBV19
CASRTRNTGELFF
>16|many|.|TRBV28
CASSFTGTGSNQPQHF
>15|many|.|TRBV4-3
CASSQDSSSGNTIYF
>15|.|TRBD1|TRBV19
CASSMSTGGLDEQFF
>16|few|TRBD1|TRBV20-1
CSARDGVRGGGNTIYF
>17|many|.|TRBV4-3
CASSQDPYGVSSYEQYF
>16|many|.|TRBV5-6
CASSLDFSDNARGYTF
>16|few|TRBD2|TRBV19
CASSIGLAGSQETQYF
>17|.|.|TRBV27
CASSLSQRGSGANVLTF
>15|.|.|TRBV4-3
CASSQAWRGADTQYF
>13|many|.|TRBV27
CASSLWGNEKLFF
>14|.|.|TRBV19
CASSIDSAYNEQFF
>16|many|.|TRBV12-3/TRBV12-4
CASSSLGDSGANVLTF
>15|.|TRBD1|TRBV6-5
CASGEVAGGHTEAFF
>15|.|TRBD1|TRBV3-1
CASSQDTGVSTEDFF
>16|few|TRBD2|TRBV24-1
CATSDGGEGLPDEQFF
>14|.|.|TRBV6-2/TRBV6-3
CASSHSPGAYEQYF
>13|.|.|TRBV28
CASSLPRPDIQHF
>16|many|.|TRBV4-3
CASSQDSGASYNEQFF
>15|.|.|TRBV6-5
CASSSGGGLTDTQYF
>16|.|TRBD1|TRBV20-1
CSARVTEAGGNQPQHF
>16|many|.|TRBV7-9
CASSTRLGRNQETQYF
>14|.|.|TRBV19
CASSMGNWVDEQFF
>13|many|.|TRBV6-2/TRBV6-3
CASKRLVNTEAFF
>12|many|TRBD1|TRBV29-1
CSVLGQGNEQFF